The 21 T cell receptor beta chains reported below all come from one sample, sequenced in a study of shared clonotypes between healthy human individuals. Clones were sequenced by immunoSEQ multiplex PCR, and TCRdb holds only the in-frame ones, with some missing. This table holds approximately 320,000 clones, roughly 91% found once. Sequencing was performed on memory CD8+ T cells sorted from blood. Subset of the sample: CD45RO+ cells pooled with CCR7-negative TemRA cells. These TCRs come from a young man in good health.

V and J are TRBV6-5 and TRBJ1-1, with D perhaps TRBD1 (5 bases). The germline V gene encodes CDR1 MNHEY and CDR2 SVGAGI. The CDR3 contains 16 residues. The V and J ends lost 3 bases and 0 bases respectively, with 14 bases between them. CDR3 amino acids: CASSYGVTDMNTEAFF. The CDR3 coding sequence is TGTGCCAGCAGTTATGGAGTGACAGACATGAACACTGAAGCTTTCTTT.

Of note for this clone: One base separates it from a far larger clone, so it is likely a read error. The rearrangement links TRBV29-1 to TRBJ2-2, with a possible D match to TRBD2 (5 bases). Germline CDR1 SQVTM, CDR2 ANQGSEA. The CDR3 runs 13 residues. The ends were cut back, 3 bases at V and 7 bases at J, with 12 bases in the middle. The CDR3 loop is CSVERVKDGELFF. The CDR3 DNA sequence: TGCAGCGTTGAGAGGGTAAAGGACGGGGAGCTGTTTTTT.

This sequence joins TRBV10-3 and TRBJ2-1; D may be TRBD2 (6 bases). From germline, CDR1 is ENHRY and CDR2 SYGVKD. The CDR3 contains 15 residues. The V end lost 0 bases, the J end lost 3 bases, and 9 bases lay between the germline ends. The CDR3 region is CAISESISGYNEQFF. The CDR3 region has the DNA TGTGCCATCAGTGAGTCGATTAGCGGCTACAATGAGCAGTTCTTC.

This chain uses TRBV10-3 with TRBJ2-3, with TRBD2 identical over 8 bases. Germline trimming cut 5 bases from V and 2 bases from J; bases unmatched to any gene: 3. Germline V gene sequence: CDR1 ENHRY, CDR2 SYGVKD. The CDR3 extends over 14 amino acids. CDR3 protein: CAISLAGFTDTQYF. CDR3 sequence (DNA): TGTGCCATCAGTTTAGCGGGGTTCACAGATACGCAGTATTTT.

The genes are TRBV27 and TRBJ1-6; the D is unclear. In germline, CDR1 is MNHEY, CDR2 SMNVEV (reference sequence). V was clipped by 2 bases and J by 7 bases, with 6 bases between them. This CDR3 has 13 residues. CDR3 amino acids: CASSLGINSPLHF. For the CDR3, the DNA is TGTGCCAGCAGTTTAGGGATCAATTCACCCCTCCACTTT.

The V call is TRBV10-3, the J call TRBJ2-7; 8 bases match TRBD1. The CDR3 has 15 residues. The V gene's germline CDR1 is ENHRY and CDR2 SYGVKD. The V and J ends lost 7 bases and 4 bases, in that order; junction bases with no gene match: 12. CDR3 in amino acids: CAITPGQGEFYEQYF. Here the CDR3 DNA reads TGTGCCATCACCCCCGGACAGGGTGAATTTTACGAGCAGTACTTC.

The rearrangement links TRBV6-6 to TRBJ2-1; D call uncertain. Germline V CDR1 and CDR2: MNHNY, SVGAGI (reference sequence). V was trimmed by 0 bases and J by 4 bases, leaving 4 bases between them. There are 13 residues in the CDR3. The CDR3: CASSYSQYNEQFF. The CDR3 DNA reads TGTGCCAGCAGTTACTCACAGTACAATGAGCAGTTCTTC.

This clone has just a few counts. V is TRBV27 and J is TRBJ1-2; D gene unclear. The CDR3 length is 13 residues. Trimming stripped 3 bases from V and 7 bases from J, with 12 bases between. Germline CDR1 MNHEY, CDR2 SMNVEV (reference sequence). CDR3 in amino acids: CASSLLGDRGYTF. The CDR3 DNA sequence: TGTGCCAGCAGTTTGTTGGGCGACCGTGGCTACACCTTC.

The V gene is TRBV7-8, the J gene TRBJ1-1; D gene uncertain. The CDR3 is 14 amino acids. Germline V lookup: CDR1 SGHVS, CDR2 FQNEAQ. Trimming pared 0 bases from V and 4 bases from J, leaving 9 bases between. CDR3 DNA: TGTGCCAGCAGCTTAGCGGGGTTTACCACTGAAGCTTTCTTT. Encoded protein: CASSLAGFTTEAFF.

This clone was counted a single time. This chain uses TRBV10-2 with TRBJ2-7; TRBD1 matches at 9 bases. Germline lookup yields CDR1 WSHSY and CDR2 SAAADI. The CDR3 has 13 residues. V dropped 8 bases and J dropped 2; count of bases not matched to a gene: 4. DNA for the CDR3: TGCGCCAGCGGGACAGGGATTACCTACGAGCAGTACTTC. Its protein is CASGTGITYEQYF.

The rearrangement uses TRBV28 and TRBJ1-2; no definite D call. This CDR3 is built from 13 residues. In germline, CDR1 is MDHEN, CDR2 SYDVKM. Trimming shortened V by 2 bases and J by 8 bases, and 12 bases separated the two germline ends. The CDR3 DNA follows: TGTGCCAGCAGTTTAATAGTAGGAAGCGGCTACACCTTC. This translates into CASSLIVGSGYTF.

This clone was seen a single time. The V gene is TRBV7-9, the J gene TRBJ1-1; D may be TRBD1 (5 bases). Trimming removed 1 base at V and 5 bases at J, with 11 bases between. The CDR3 has 14 amino acids. The germline V gene encodes CDR1 SEHNR and CDR2 FQNEAQ (reference sequence). CDR3 region: CASSLGSGWTEAFF. As DNA, the CDR3 is TGTGCCAGCAGCTTAGGCTCAGGGTGGACTGAAGCTTTCTTT. The complete variable domain, with remaining parts taken from reference TRBV7-9 and TRBJ1-1, reads DTGVSQNPRHKITKRGQNVTFRCDPISEHNRLYWYRQTLGQGPEFLTYFQNEAQLEKSRLLSDRFSAERPKGSFSTLEIQRTEQGDSAMYLCASSLGSGWTEAFFGQGTRLTVV.

On this clone itself: The sample holds other DNA sequences that translate to the same CDR3. This chain links TRBV6-5 with TRBJ2-7; TRBD2 aligns across 8 bases. Per germline, CDR1 MNHEY and CDR2 SVGAGI. This CDR3 comprises 15 residues. Unmatched junction bases numbered 5, after V lost 2 bases and J lost 2 bases. The CDR3 is CASSYNLAGPYEQYF. In DNA form, the CDR3 reads TGTGCCAGCAGTTACAATCTAGCGGGTCCCTACGAGCAGTACTTC.

The chain is built from TRBV4-1 and TRBJ2-1; TRBD2 aligns across 16 bases. CDR3 length: 21 residues. CDR1 is MGHRA, CDR2 YSYEKL, per germline. V trimming: 4 bases; J trimming: 5 bases; junction bases outside the gene matches: 17. For the CDR3, the DNA is TGCGCCAGCAGCCTTCAAGAAGGGGGACTAGCGGGAGGGCCGAGGGACAATGAGCAGTTCTTC. This sequence encodes CASSLQEGGLAGGPRDNEQFF.

This chain joins TRBV27 and TRBJ1-6, with 7 nucleotides matching TRBD1. The germline gives CDR1 MNHEY, CDR2 SMNVEV (reference sequence). The junction had 19 bases not matched to a gene; V was cut back by 5 bases and J by 3 bases. The CDR3 sequence is 20 residues long. The CDR3: CASSPSRDRRFLFYNSPLHF. The CDR3 nucleotides read TGTGCCAGCAGTCCGTCCCGGGACAGAAGATTCCTTTTCTATAATTCACCCCTCCACTTT.

The J gene is TRBJ2-7, the V gene TRBV5-1, with D tentatively TRBD1 or TRBD2 (5 bases each). The CDR3 extends over 12 amino acids. Germline V CDR1 and CDR2: SGHRS, YFSETQ. V lost 4 bases to trimming and J lost 6 bases, with 11 bases between them. The CDR3 region has the DNA TGCGCCAGCAGCCCTACGGGGCCCGAGCAGTACTTC. This codes for CASSPTGPEQYF.

This clone was seen at least ten times. Other DNA sequences of this sample code for an identical CDR3. V usage is TRBV6-5 and J usage is TRBJ2-2; TRBD1 aligns across 8 bases. Per the germline V gene, CDR1 is MNHEY and CDR2 is SVGAGI. Trimming cost V 6 bases and J 2 bases; bases outside gene matches: 2. The CDR3 totals 14 residues. CDR3 sequence: CASSSGGNTGELFF. Written as DNA, the CDR3 is TGTGCCAGCAGCTCAGGGGGCAACACCGGGGAGCTGTTTTTT.

The rearrangement uses TRBV9 and TRBJ1-2; no firm D call. The CDR3 runs to 13 residues. The germline V gene encodes CDR1 SGDLS and CDR2 YYNGEE. Trimming pared 0 bases from V and 4 bases from J, leaving 7 bases between. CDR3 residues: CASSVVPSYGYTF. The CDR3 coding sequence is TGTGCCAGCAGCGTAGTACCGAGCTATGGCTACACCTTC.

The chain uses TRBV2 and TRBJ2-1; perhaps TRBD2 as D (5 bases). Germline V gene data show CDR1 as SNHLY and CDR2 as FYNNEI. There are 13 residues in the CDR3. V shed 7 bases and J shed 3 bases, with 10 bases lying between them. The chain's CDR3 is CASNLAGYNEQFF. In nucleotides, the CDR3 is TGTGCCAGCAATTTGGCGGGCTACAATGAGCAGTTCTTC.

The V gene is TRBV2, the J gene TRBJ2-3; D may be TRBD2 (5 bases). CDR3 length: 14 amino acids. CDR1 and CDR2 (germline): SNHLY, FYNNEI. V shed 10 bases and J shed 0 bases, with 14 bases lying between them. CDR3 residues: CATRTRSSTDTQYF. As DNA, the CDR3 is TGTGCCACTCGGACTCGATCTAGCACAGATACGCAGTATTTT.

This chain joins TRBV13 and TRBJ2-7; D unclear. Germline V CDR1 and CDR2: PRHDT, FYEKMQ (reference sequence). V dropped 2 bases and J dropped 0 bases, with 14 bases sitting between them. The CDR3 contains 16 residues. For the CDR3, the DNA is TGTGCCAGCAGCTTAATGGCTAAAGGCGGCTCCTACGAGCAGTACTTC. Amino acid sequence: CASSLMAKGGSYEQYF.